This T cell receptor (beta chain) derives from a study of beta chain features in type 1 diabetes. About the research overall: Across every sample, around 98 million sorted cells were examined in total. Points from the study as a whole: At VDJ recombination sites, type 1 diabetes patients had fewer insertions and more deleted nucleotides.

The length of the CDR3 is 15 residues. Germline V gene data show CDR1 as SGHRS and CDR2 as YFSETQ. With 1 base removed from V and 4 bases from J, the gap between germline ends came to 12 bases. About this clone: The target antigen is unknown.

Sequencing targeted expressed TCRB transcripts, as all isolated RNA had been reverse transcribed. Sequenced by immunoSEQ multiplex PCR; TCRdb stores in-frame clones only, minus some. The sample holds 350,000 to 450,000 clones, about 15% seen once. The sample was naive CD4+ T cells from blood. The clonotype was recovered from a young woman in good health. This chain connects TRBV5-1 to TRBJ2-1, with D possibly being TRBD2 (5 bases). Here the CDR3 reads CASSLSSGDYNEQFF. CDR3 DNA sequence: TGCGCCAGCAGCTTGTCCAGCGGAGATTACAATGAGCAGTTCTTC.